Detailed here is one T cell receptor (beta chain). The sample belongs to a study of shared clonotypes between healthy human individuals. Method: immunoSEQ multiplex PCR; TCRdb's copy keeps in-frame clones and lacks some. This table holds tens of thousands of clones, 60% to 80% found once. Germline V gene lookup returns CDR1 SEHNR and CDR2 FQNEAQ (reference sequence). The CDR3 length is 13 residues. Trimming took off 2 bases at V and 0 bases at J, with 3 bases between the two ends. The genes are TRBV7-9 and TRBJ2-3; D is undetermined. The origin of this receptor is a man between 25 and 39 years old in good health. Sequenced input: memory CD8+ T cells sorted from blood. Described subset: CD45RO+ cells pooled with CCR7-negative TemRA cells. In DNA form, the CDR3 reads TGTGCCAGCAGCTTACTAAGCACAGATACGCAGTATTTT. Its translation: CASSLLSTDTQYF.